Below are 25 T cell receptor beta chains sequenced from a single sample in a study of cytomegalovirus exposure and HLA in healthy donors. Vbeta (60) and Jbeta (13) primers were used in the PCR. Only in-frame clones appear in the TCRdb table, and some are missing; sequencing was by immunoSEQ multiplex PCR. The sample lists more than 150,000 clones, about 90% occurring once. Sequencing input: PBMCs. Every receptor here comes from a girl under two years old in good health and CMV-seronegative.

In DNA form, the CDR3 reads TGTGCCAGCCCTCTCCCAGGGACTAGCGGGTACGAGCAGTACTTC. Its protein product is CASPLPGTSGYEQYF. The J gene is TRBJ2-7, the V gene TRBV11-2, with 12 bases identical to TRBD2. Germline V gives CDR1 SGHAT, CDR2 FQNNGV. V dropped 8 bases and J dropped 4; count of bases not matched to a gene: 9. The CDR3 length is 15 residues.

This chain connects TRBV6-1 to TRBJ1-5, with 9 bases identical to TRBD1. J was trimmed by 1 base and V by 4 bases; bases with no gene match: 5. Per germline, CDR1 MNHNS and CDR2 SASEGT. The CDR3 is 16 residues long. The CDR3 is CASSGRQGVSNQPQHF. For the CDR3, the DNA is TGTGCCAGCAGTGGACGACAGGGGGTGAGCAATCAGCCCCAGCATTTT.

The chain joins TRBV4-2 to TRBJ1-1; 9 bases are a match to TRBD1. Losses at the gene ends were 1 base for V and 5 bases for J; bases not matched to a gene: 8. CDR1 and CDR2 from the germline V gene are LGHNA and YNFKEQ. The CDR3 has 16 residues. In nucleotides, the CDR3 is TGTGCCAGCAGCCAAGGTCCCACAGGGGGCTGGACTGAAGCTTTCTTT. Protein sequence: CASSQGPTGGWTEAFF.

To note about this clone: Other DNA sequences in this sample translate to the same CDR3. V usage is TRBV2 and J usage is TRBJ1-3, with D possibly being TRBD1 (6 bases). The length of the CDR3 is 15 residues. Trimming took off 3 bases at V and 0 bases at J, with 9 bases between the two ends. The V gene's germline CDR1 is SNHLY and CDR2 FYNNEI. The CDR3 sequence is CASSDRGYSGNTIYF. The CDR3 DNA sequence: TGTGCCAGCAGTGACAGGGGATACTCTGGAAACACCATATATTTT.

V gene TRBV5-4 combines with J gene TRBJ2-5; 9 bases are shared with TRBD1. V lost 1 base and J lost 5; bases outside the gene matches: 3. The CDR3 is 14 residues long. Germline CDR1 SGHNT, CDR2 YYREEE (reference sequence). DNA of the CDR3: TGTGCCAGCAGCTTGACAGGGGGCAAGGAGACCCAGTACTTC. Encoded protein: CASSLTGGKETQYF.

The chain combines TRBV5-1 with TRBJ2-7; the match to TRBD2 covers 8 bases. The CDR3 totals 16 residues. In germline, CDR1 is SGHRS, CDR2 YFSETQ. Trimming removed 0 bases from V and 4 bases from J; junction bases left unmatched: 9. The chain's CDR3 is CASSLGQRESKYEQYF. Written as DNA, the CDR3 is TGCGCCAGCAGCTTGGGACAGCGGGAGTCGAAATACGAGCAGTACTTC.

This chain links TRBV30 with TRBJ1-2; 7 bases line up with TRBD1. The trim removed 6 bases at V and 1 base at J, leaving 8 bases unmatched. The CDR3 is 14 amino acids. Germline V lookup: CDR1 GTSNPN, CDR2 SVGIG (reference sequence). The CDR3 protein is CACGQEVLNYGYTF. DNA for the CDR3: TGTGCCTGCGGACAGGAGGTCCTTAACTATGGCTACACCTTC. The whole variable domain, filled in from reference TRBV30 and TRBJ1-2, reads SQTIHQWPATLVQPVGSPLSLECTVEGTSNPNLYWYRQAAGRGLQLLFYSVGIGQISSEVPQNLSASRPQDRQFILSSKKLLLSDSGFYLCACGQEVLNYGYTFGSGTRLTVV.

The chain employs TRBV5-6 and TRBJ1-5; D perhaps matches TRBD1 (6 bases). This CDR3 contains 14 residues. The germline gives CDR1 SGHDT, CDR2 YYEEEE. V lost 1 base, J lost 6 bases, and 11 bases lay in between. CDR3: CASSLKGVSQPQHF. For the CDR3, the DNA is TGTGCCAGCAGCTTGAAGGGGGTAAGTCAGCCCCAGCATTTT.

The chain carries TRBV5-1 and TRBJ2-6; D remains ambiguous. V lost 0 bases and J 1 base, leaving 5 bases between the germline ends. CDR1 is SGHRS, CDR2 YFSETQ, per germline. The CDR3 loop spans 15 amino acids. The CDR3 coding sequence is TGCGCCAGCAGCTTGGCCCGTTCTGGGGCCAACGTCCTGACTTTC. Translated: CASSLARSGANVLTF.

The DNA of the CDR3 is TGTGCCAGCAGCTATCAACGAGCTAATGAAAAACTGTTTTTT. It specifies CASSYQRANEKLFF. The chain carries TRBV13 and TRBJ1-4; D not resolved. The ends were cut back, 4 bases at V and 3 bases at J, with 9 bases in the middle. Germline V lookup: CDR1 PRHDT, CDR2 FYEKMQ (reference sequence). This CDR3 has 14 amino acids.

The V and J genes are TRBV6-1 and TRBJ2-4; 8 bases map to TRBD2. J was trimmed by 8 bases and V by 4 bases; bases with no gene match: 4. CDR3 size: 13 residues. Per the germline V gene, CDR1 is MNHNS and CDR2 is SASEGT. The CDR3 sequence is CASSASGHDIQYF. In nucleotides, the CDR3 is TGTGCCAGCAGTGCTAGCGGGCATGACATTCAGTACTTC.

The chain links TRBV7-3 to TRBJ2-3; 9 nucleotides agree with TRBD2. With V trimmed by 5 bases and J by 4 bases, 10 bases remained unmatched. The CDR3 sequence is 16 residues long. Germline-derived CDR1 and CDR2 are SGHTA and FQGTGA. This CDR3 is CASSPTRGGTPDTQYF. CDR3 DNA sequence: TGTGCCAGCAGCCCCACGCGGGGGGGCACTCCAGATACGCAGTATTTT.

The chain combines TRBV11-1 with TRBJ1-2; 9 bases match TRBD1. V lost 5 bases, J lost 12 bases, and 4 bases stayed unmatched. The CDR3 loop spans 11 amino acids. Germline loops: CDR1 SGHAT, CDR2 FQDESV (reference sequence). The CDR3 nucleotides are TGTGCCAGCAGCAACAGGGACAGGGACACCTTC. It codes for CASSNRDRDTF.

V gene TRBV6-5 combines with J gene TRBJ2-5; 7 bases map to TRBD1. Germline CDR1 and CDR2: MNHEY and SVGAGI. This CDR3 region has 16 residues. J lost 2 bases, V lost 0 bases, and 6 bases had no gene match. For the CDR3, the DNA is TGTGCCAGCAGTTACTCAATACAGGGGACGCAAGAGACCCAGTACTTC. This encodes CASSYSIQGTQETQYF.

The CDR3 protein is CSVSGASGNPSGELFF. The CDR3 DNA reads TGCAGCGTTTCTGGGGCTAGCGGGAATCCCTCCGGGGAGCTGTTTTTT. The chain is built from TRBV29-1 and TRBJ2-2; 9 bases map to TRBD2. There are 16 residues in the CDR3. Unmatched junction bases numbered 13, after V lost 5 bases and J lost 6 bases. CDR1 is SQVTM and CDR2 is ANQGSEA in the germline V gene.

The V call is TRBV7-2, the J call TRBJ2-1; a possible D gene is TRBD2 (5 bases). Trimming shortened V by 5 bases and J by 5 bases, and 13 bases separated the two germline ends. CDR3 length: 14 residues. The germline V gene has CDR1 SGHTA and CDR2 FQGNSA. The CDR3 sequence: CASSRSGANNEQFF. CDR3 nucleotide sequence: TGTGCCAGCAGCCGAAGCGGAGCCAACAATGAGCAGTTCTTC.

This clone was counted only a few times. CDR3 sequence reads: CASSTPLAGGADTQYF. The CDR3 DNA reads TGCGCCAGCAGCACCCCACTAGCGGGGGGGGCAGATACGCAGTATTTT. The chain uses TRBV5-1 and TRBJ2-3; 13 bases are shared with TRBD2. CDR1 and CDR2 from the germline V gene are SGHRS and YFSETQ. The CDR3 length is 16 residues. With 4 bases clipped from V and 4 bases from J, the junction kept 6 bases outside the gene matches. Full variable domain (rest looked up from reference TRBV5-1 and TRBJ2-3): KAGVTQTPRYLIKTRGQQVTLSCSPISGHRSVSWYQQTPGQGLQFLFEYFSETQRNKGNFPGRFSGRQFSNSRSEMNVSTLELGDSALYLCASSTPLAGGADTQYFGPGTRLTVL.

This rearrangement joins TRBV21-1 to TRBJ1-6; TRBD1, the D gene given by the table, was not confirmed from the DNA. TRBV21-1 counts as a pseudogene. This CDR3 contains 17 residues. The CDR3 here is CASSGEAGDNLGSPLHF. The CDR3 DNA reads as TGTGCCAGCTCGGGTGAGGCAGGGGATAATTTGGGTTCACCCCTCCACTTT.

The chain couples TRBV10-1 to TRBJ2-3; no firm D call. Trimming left V 3 bases short and J 3 bases short, with 4 bases between. From germline, CDR1 is WNHNN and CDR2 SYGVQD (reference sequence). CDR3 length: 12 amino acids. CDR3 sequence (DNA): TGCGCCAGCAGTGACAATACAGATACGCAGTATTTT. Its translation is CASSDNTDTQYF.

This clone was recorded a few times. The V and J genes are TRBV7-6 and TRBJ2-3; D is possibly TRBD2 (6 bases). The germline V gene has CDR1 SGHVS and CDR2 FNYEAQ. Trimming took off 7 bases at V and 2 bases at J, with 19 bases between the two ends. This CDR3 has 16 residues. The CDR3 here is CASIASGVWDTDTQYF. The CDR3 DNA is TGTGCCAGCATCGCGTCGGGGGTCTGGGACACAGATACGCAGTATTTT.

J is TRBJ1-6 and V is TRBV4-3, with a possible D match to TRBD1 (6 bases). This CDR3 is 18 amino acids long. The germline gives CDR1 LGHNA, CDR2 YSLEER. V was shortened by 0 bases and J by 7 bases, with 19 bases between the two germline ends. The CDR3 region is CASSQEFTGGTGNSPLHF. DNA for the CDR3: TGCGCCAGCAGCCAAGAGTTTACGGGGGGCACAGGAAATTCACCCCTCCACTTT.

This clone was counted only a few times. The J gene is TRBJ2-1, the V gene TRBV5-4; 8 nucleotides line up with TRBD1. Germline CDR1 is SGHNT and CDR2 is YYREEE (reference sequence). The J segment lost 0 bases and the V segment lost 5 bases, leaving 4 bases of the junction unmatched. The CDR3 length is 15 residues. The CDR3 DNA is TGTGCCAGCAGGAAAACAGGGGGCTCCTACAATGAGCAGTTCTTC. It encodes CASRKTGGSYNEQFF.

This chain uses TRBV14 with TRBJ2-1, with TRBD1 matching over 7 bases. Germline lookup yields CDR1 SGHDN and CDR2 FVKESK. This CDR3 is 15 amino acids long. V trimming: 1 base; J trimming: 8 bases; junction bases outside the gene matches: 8. CDR3 region: CASSQVYVGGDEQFF. The CDR3 DNA reads as TGTGCCAGCAGCCAAGTCTATGTAGGGGGCGATGAGCAGTTCTTC.

The count of this clone is one. The chain has TRBV5-4 and TRBJ2-5; 7 nucleotides agree with TRBD1. Germline trimming cut 4 bases from V and 2 bases from J; bases unmatched to any gene: 2. Germline V CDR1 and CDR2: SGHNT, YYREEE (reference sequence). The CDR3 contains 13 residues. CDR3 DNA sequence: TGTGCCAGCAGCCTGGACAGGCAAGAGACCCAGTACTTC. This translates into CASSLDRQETQYF.

The V call is TRBV11-2, the J call TRBJ1-6; D is uncertain. The CDR3 is 15 amino acids. V was cut by 5 bases and J by 8 bases, with 16 bases left in between. Germline V gene lookup returns CDR1 SGHAT and CDR2 FQNNGV. The CDR3: CASSPYTASDSPLHF. Here the CDR3 DNA reads TGTGCCAGCAGCCCGTATACTGCAAGTGATTCACCCCTCCACTTT.